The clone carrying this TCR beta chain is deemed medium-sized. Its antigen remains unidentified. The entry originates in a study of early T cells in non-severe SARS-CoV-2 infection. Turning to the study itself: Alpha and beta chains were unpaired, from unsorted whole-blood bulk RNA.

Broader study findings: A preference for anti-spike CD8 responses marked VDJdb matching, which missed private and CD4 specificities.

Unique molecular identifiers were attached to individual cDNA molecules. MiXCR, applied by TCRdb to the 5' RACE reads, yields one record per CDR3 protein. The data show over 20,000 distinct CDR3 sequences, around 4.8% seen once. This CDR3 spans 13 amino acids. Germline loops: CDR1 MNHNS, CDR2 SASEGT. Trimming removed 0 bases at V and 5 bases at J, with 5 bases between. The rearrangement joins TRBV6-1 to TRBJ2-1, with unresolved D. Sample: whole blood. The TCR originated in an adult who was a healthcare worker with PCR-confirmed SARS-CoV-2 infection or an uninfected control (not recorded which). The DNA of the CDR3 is TGTGCCAGCAGTGAAGCGGAAAACAATGAGCAGTTCTTC. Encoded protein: CASSEAENNEQFF.